The 24 T cell receptor beta chains below were found in one sample sequenced in a study of T cells in Graves' hyperthyroidism and ophthalmopathy. The TCR beta CDR3 regions underwent amplification using RNA transcripts as the source. The TCR CDR3 was amplified in a first-round RT-PCR using the HTBI primer set. TCRdb itself ran the multiplex PCR reads through MiXCR, one entry per CDR3 protein. The repertoire has about 480,000 distinct CDR3 sequences, 13% to 15% of them found once; the top ten carry roughly 17%. Sequencing input: blood. The receptor source for this set is a woman aged 18-29 years with Graves' hyperthyroidism.

This clonotype was recorded at least ten times. This rearrangement joins TRBV7-6 to TRBJ2-6, with TRBD1 matching over 7 bases. The germline V gene has CDR1 SGHVS and CDR2 FNYEAQ. V lost 5 bases, J lost 0 bases, and 4 bases stayed unmatched. The CDR3 has 16 residues. Here the CDR3 DNA reads TGTGCCAGCAGCAGAGGGGGCTTCTCTGGGGCCAACGTCCTGACTTTC. This gives the protein CASSRGGFSGANVLTF.

This clonotype came up many times. The V call is TRBV30, the J call TRBJ2-7; tentative D call: TRBD1 (6 bases). The CDR3 is made up of 13 amino acids. Trimming removed 1 base at V and 3 bases at J, with 10 bases between. Germline values: CDR1 GTSNPN, CDR2 SVGIG (reference sequence). The CDR3 DNA sequence: TGTGCCTGGAGTGCCGGGGACATCTACGAGCAGTACGTC. This gives the protein CAWSAGDIYEQYV.

This clonotype was seen many times. The rearrangement joins TRBV24-1 to TRBJ1-2; no clear D. This CDR3 spans 14 amino acids. Germline lookup yields CDR1 KGHDR and CDR2 SFDVKD. V lost 4 bases to trimming and J lost 4 bases, with 12 bases between them. CDR3 bases: TGTGCCACCAGTGACCCCAAAAAAAGCTATGGCTACACCTTC. It codes for CATSDPKKSYGYTF.

This chain connects TRBV3-1 to TRBJ2-3; D gene unclear. The CDR3 is made up of 17 amino acids. In germline, CDR1 is LGHDT, CDR2 YNNKEL (reference sequence). V lost 4 bases and J lost 0, with 17 bases in between. The CDR3, as DNA: TGTGCCAGCAGCCGAGGTTCCGGCAGTCCTAGCACAGATACGCAGTATTTT. The encoded protein is CASSRGSGSPSTDTQYF.

The genes are TRBV7-6 and TRBJ2-1; 7 nucleotides agree with TRBD2. V trimming: 5 bases; J trimming: 9 bases; junction bases outside the gene matches: 13. The CDR3 contains 15 residues. Germline V gene lookup returns CDR1 SGHVS and CDR2 FNYEAQ. CDR3 sequence reads: CASSATGTNFIEQFF. In DNA form, the CDR3 reads TGTGCCAGCAGCGCCACCGGGACTAACTTCATTGAGCAGTTCTTC.

This rearrangement joins TRBV7-9 to TRBJ2-1; the D gene is possibly TRBD1 (6 bases). Germline V gene lookup returns CDR1 SEHNR and CDR2 FQNEAQ (reference sequence). This CDR3 is 12 amino acids long. The V end was cut by 3 bases, the J end by 9 bases, with 9 bases between. The CDR3 region has the DNA TGTGCCAGCAGCTTTGGACAGATTGAGCAGTTCTTC. This gives the protein CASSFGQIEQFF.

At least ten counts were recorded for this clonotype. This rearrangement joins TRBV11-1 to TRBJ2-2; possibly TRBD2 for D (6 bases). Germline V lookup: CDR1 SGHAT, CDR2 FQDESV (reference sequence). This CDR3 has 16 residues. Trimming left V 1 base short and J 7 bases short, with 16 bases between. The CDR3 DNA reads TGTGCCAGCAGCTTAGACCCAACGCGGGGAGGCGGGGAGCTGTTTTTT. Translated: CASSLDPTRGGGELFF.

The chain carries TRBV29-1 and TRBJ1-5, with 8 bases that match TRBD1. The ends lost 6 bases at V and 4 bases at J; junction bases unmatched: 8. This CDR3 comprises 14 residues. Germline CDR1 and CDR2: SQVTM and ANQGSEA. CDR3 coding DNA: TGCAGCGTCGGGACAGGCGGGACTAATCAGCCCCAGCATTTT. Residues: CSVGTGGTNQPQHF.

The chain recombines TRBV3-1 with TRBJ2-2; no reliable D call. Trimming took off 1 base at V and 4 bases at J, with 10 bases between the two ends. This CDR3 is 15 amino acids long. The V gene's germline CDR1 is LGHDT and CDR2 YNNKEL (reference sequence). CDR3 sequence reads: CASSQGELRTGELFF. The CDR3 nucleotides read TGTGCCAGCAGCCAAGGGGAACTTCGCACCGGGGAGCTGTTTTTT.

This clonotype has just a few counts. An end of the junction does not agree with germline; a read error may underlie this. V usage is TRBV27 and J usage is TRBJ1-1; TRBD1 is a possible D gene (6 bases). This CDR3 is 13 amino acids long. Germline-derived CDR1 and CDR2 are MNHEY and SMNVEV (reference sequence). The CDR3: CAGRMTGNTEAFF. DNA for the CDR3: TGTGCCGGCAGGATGACAGGGAACACTGAAGCTTTCTTT.

The table lists this clonotype with many counts. This CDR3 reads CASSKQGAHNTGELFF. The CDR3 DNA is TGTGCCAGCAGCAAACAGGGGGCGCATAACACCGGGGAGCTGTTTTTT. V and J are TRBV11-1 and TRBJ2-2, with 9 bases that match TRBD1. This CDR3 contains 16 residues. CDR1 and CDR2 (germline): SGHAT, FQDESV (reference sequence). V trimming: 5 bases; J trimming: 2 bases; junction bases outside the gene matches: 6.

At least ten counts were recorded for this clonotype. This sequence joins TRBV28 and TRBJ2-5, with 10 bases lining up with TRBD2. The junction had 7 bases not matched to a gene; V was cut back by 5 bases and J by 4 bases. Per the germline V gene, CDR1 is MDHEN and CDR2 is SYDVKM. The CDR3 has 15 amino acids. This chain's CDR3 is CASSPLAGVLETQYF. In DNA form, the CDR3 reads TGTGCCAGCAGTCCCCTAGCGGGAGTGTTAGAGACCCAGTACTTC.

This clonotype was seen only a few times. This chain uses TRBV29-1 with TRBJ1-2; 10 bases agree with TRBD1. Germline CDR1 and CDR2: SQVTM and ANQGSEA. Losses at the gene ends were 1 base for V and 8 bases for J; bases not matched to a gene: 4. There are 13 residues in the CDR3. CDR3 loop: CSVEGGTGEGYTF. CDR3 nucleotides: TGCAGCGTTGAAGGGGGGACAGGGGAAGGCTACACCTTC.

This clonotype was counted a few times. This chain uses TRBV30 with TRBJ1-1; weak D call: TRBD1 (6 bases). The CDR3 length is 14 residues. The germline V and J ends were trimmed by 3 bases and 4 bases, with 15 bases remaining between them. The germline V gene encodes CDR1 GTSNPN and CDR2 SVGIG (reference sequence). CDR3 sequence reads: CAWSPQTGSTEAFF. DNA of the CDR3: TGTGCCTGGAGCCCCCAAACAGGGAGCACTGAAGCTTTCTTT.

The CDR3 protein is CSARDGLAYYNEQFF. The DNA for the CDR3 is TGCAGTGCTAGAGATGGACTAGCGTATTACAATGAGCAGTTCTTC. The J gene is TRBJ2-1, the V gene TRBV20-1; 9 bases are a match to TRBD2. CDR1 DFQATT and CDR2 SNEGSKA come from the germline V gene (reference sequence). This CDR3 has 15 residues. V shed 0 bases and J 4 bases; nucleotides not matched to a gene: 4.

This clonotype was counted ten times or more. The chain joins TRBV9 to TRBJ2-5; the match to TRBD2 covers 13 bases. V lost 4 bases, J lost 5 bases, and 8 bases stayed unmatched. CDR3 length: 16 amino acids. Germline CDR1 and CDR2: SGDLS and YYNGEE. In DNA, the CDR3 is TGTGCCAGCAGCTCCGGACTAGCGGGAGTAAGCGAGACCCAGTACTTC. Protein: CASSSGLAGVSETQYF.

The chain employs TRBV30 and TRBJ1-2; D gene uncertain. CDR3 length: 13 residues. Between the trimmed V and J ends, which lost 4 bases and 8 bases, there was a span of 17 bases. Germline CDR1 is GTSNPN and CDR2 is SVGIG (reference sequence). The chain's CDR3 is CAWNPFGLGGYTF. CDR3 DNA: TGTGCCTGGAATCCGTTCGGCCTGGGAGGCTACACCTTC.

This clonotype came up a few times. The chain couples TRBV7-9 to TRBJ1-2; 7 bases are shared with TRBD1. Germline lookup yields CDR1 SEHNR and CDR2 FQNEAQ (reference sequence). The CDR3 runs to 13 residues. Trimming cost V 10 bases and J 4 bases; bases outside gene matches: 9. Here the CDR3 reads CATQTGVVYGYTF. DNA for the CDR3: TGTGCCACCCAAACAGGGGTGGTCTATGGCTACACCTTC.

A few counts support this clonotype. V gene TRBV7-2 combines with J gene TRBJ2-7, with a possible D match to TRBD2 (5 bases). CDR3 size: 14 residues. In germline, CDR1 is SGHTA, CDR2 FQGNSA. V lost 5 bases to trimming and J lost 4 bases, with 15 bases between them. The CDR3 protein is CASSKGSGRYEQYF. The CDR3 nucleotides are TGTGCCAGCAGCAAGGGCAGCGGTCGGTACGAGCAGTACTTC.

This rearrangement joins TRBV5-1 to TRBJ2-7, with D possibly called TRBD1 or TRBD2 (5 bases each). Per the germline V gene, CDR1 is SGHRS and CDR2 is YFSETQ. The CDR3 runs 16 residues. V was clipped by 7 bases and J by 0 bases, with 20 bases between them. CDR3 loop: CASAPRGSQASYEQYF. DNA of the CDR3: TGCGCCAGCGCCCCTCGGGGCAGCCAAGCCTCCTACGAGCAGTACTTC.

V gene TRBV9 combines with J gene TRBJ2-2; no clear D. The CDR3 is 15 amino acids. Trimming took 0 bases from V and 2 from J, leaving 8 bases between them. The germline CDR1 and CDR2 sequences are SGDLS and YYNGEE. The CDR3, as DNA: TGTGCCAGCAGCGTAGCTACGACTAACACCGGGGAGCTGTTTTTT. Amino acid sequence: CASSVATTNTGELFF.

This clonotype appeared a few times. The rearrangement links TRBV27 to TRBJ2-7; TRBD1 is a possible D gene (6 bases). CDR1 is MNHEY, CDR2 SMNVEV, per germline (reference sequence). This CDR3 spans 16 amino acids. The V end was cut by 2 bases, the J end by 0 bases, with 14 bases between. The CDR3 nucleotides read TGTGCCAGCAGTTTAACACGGGTAGGGGGCTCCTACGAGCAGTACTTC. Its protein product is CASSLTRVGGSYEQYF.

This clonotype came up once. The chain has TRBV2 and TRBJ2-5; the D gene could be TRBD1 or TRBD2 (5 bases each). Germline V lookup: CDR1 SNHLY, CDR2 FYNNEI. The V end was cut by 0 bases, the J end by 8 bases, with 22 bases between. This CDR3 spans 17 amino acids. CDR3 coding DNA: TGTGCCAGCAGTGAAGCGAACCCCAGGGAGTTGGGTGGTACCCAGTACTTC. Protein sequence: CASSEANPRELGGTQYF.

V usage is TRBV5-1 and J usage is TRBJ2-3; possible D gene TRBD2, 5 bases. Germline assignment: CDR1 SGHRS and CDR2 YFSETQ. V lost 4 bases to trimming and J lost 1 base, with 19 bases between them. This CDR3 is built from 17 residues. DNA for the CDR3: TGCGCCAGCAGCCACCCCCCGAGGGATCGCGGCACAGATACGCAGTATTTT. Translating it yields CASSHPPRDRGTDTQYF.